The 20 T cell receptor beta chains given below trace back to one sample, sequenced in a study of T cell responses to AZD1222 COVID-19 vaccine. The table came from immunoSEQ multiplex PCR; TCRdb's copy has only in-frame clones and leaves some out. The sample lists under 150,000 clones, around nine tenths occurring once. The source material was peripheral blood, sampled on day 0 of AZD1222 vaccination. The origin of the receptors is an adult in good health.

This chain uses TRBV2 with TRBJ1-2; D call uncertain. The CDR3 sequence is 14 residues long. CDR1 and CDR2 from the germline V gene are SNHLY and FYNNEI. The ends were cut back, 4 bases at V and 0 bases at J, with 9 bases in the middle. CDR3 residues: CASSVQVANYGYTF. The CDR3, as DNA: TGTGCCAGCAGTGTGCAGGTAGCTAACTATGGCTACACCTTC. Supplemented by reference TRBV2 and TRBJ1-2, the full variable domain reads EPEVTQTPSHQVTQMGQEVILRCVPISNHLYFYWYRQILGQKVEFLVSFYNNEISEKSEIFDDQFSVERPDGSNFTLKIRSTKLEDSAMYFCASSVQVANYGYTFGSGTRLTVV.

The table lists this clone with a few counts. The chain couples TRBV14 to TRBJ1-2; D perhaps matches TRBD1 (5 bases). Trimming shortened V by 4 bases and J by 4 bases, and 10 bases separated the two germline ends. The CDR3 totals 13 residues. Germline V gene data show CDR1 as SGHDN and CDR2 as FVKESK. CDR3 amino acids: CASSRTGGYGYTF. CDR3 nucleotide sequence: TGTGCCAGCAGCCGCACGGGGGGCTATGGCTACACCTTC.

The genes are TRBV2 and TRBJ1-1; D remains ambiguous. The CDR3 runs to 18 residues. The V gene's germline CDR1 is SNHLY and CDR2 FYNNEI. With 6 bases removed from V and 4 bases from J, the gap between germline ends came to 27 bases. CDR3 in DNA: TGTGCCAGCAGACAAGGCCAGCTGACTGTCCTAAGCGGCACTGAAGCTTTCTTT. It codes for CASRQGQLTVLSGTEAFF.

This chain connects TRBV5-6 to TRBJ1-1; D uncertain. The V end was cut by 0 bases, the J end by 2 bases, with 8 bases between. Germline V CDR1 and CDR2: SGHDT, YYEEEE. The CDR3 totals 14 residues. This CDR3 is CASSLERGNTEAFF. CDR3 DNA sequence: TGTGCCAGCAGCTTGGAGCGGGGTAACACTGAAGCTTTCTTT.

Only one count was recorded for this clone. The chain couples TRBV6-5 to TRBJ2-7; 11 positions match TRBD2. Germline CDR1 and CDR2: MNHEY and SVGAGI. V dropped 6 bases and J dropped 3; count of bases not matched to a gene: 7. The CDR3 length is 15 residues. CDR3 in amino acids: CASRDMGLAVYEQYF. Written as DNA, the CDR3 is TGTGCCAGCAGAGACATGGGACTAGCGGTCTACGAGCAGTACTTC.

The chain links TRBV29-1 to TRBJ1-2; D is possibly TRBD1 (6 bases). Germline CDR1 and CDR2: SQVTM and ANQGSEA. Trimming shortened V by 7 bases and J by 0 bases, and 21 bases separated the two germline ends. The CDR3 contains 16 residues. The CDR3, as DNA: TGCAGCGAGGGGGGGAGCCCAAGGTTAGCTAACTATGGCTACACCTTC. Translated, it gives CSEGGSPRLANYGYTF.

This clone was found a few times. This chain joins TRBV21-1 and TRBJ1-6; TRBD1, the table's D call, was not compared with the DNA. TRBV21-1 has pseudogene status. The CDR3 runs to 18 residues. The CDR3 DNA reads TGTGCCAGCAGCAAAGCGCTAGGTAGGGGGAAGGGTAATTCACCCCTCCACTTT. As protein: CASSKALGRGKGNSPLHF.

This clone was seen only a few times. The chain is built from TRBV18 and TRBJ1-2; D uncertain. V was trimmed by 3 bases and J by 0 bases, leaving 5 bases between them. This CDR3 has 13 amino acids. CDR1 KGHSH and CDR2 LQKENI come from the germline V gene. CDR3 DNA sequence: TGTGCCAGCTCACCGGCCCCTAACTATGGCTACACCTTC. Translation: CASSPAPNYGYTF.

The chain joins TRBV11-2 to TRBJ2-5; 9 bases map to TRBD2. V lost 5 bases to trimming and J lost 4 bases; unmatched junction nucleotides: 2. The germline V gene has CDR1 SGHAT and CDR2 FQNNGV. The CDR3 is 13 amino acids. CDR3 DNA sequence: TGTGCCAGCAGCGGACTAGCGAGAGAGACCCAGTACTTC. Protein sequence: CASSGLARETQYF. Combining the CDR3 with reference TRBV11-2 and TRBJ2-5 gives the whole variable domain EAGVAQSPRYKIIEKRQSVAFWCNPISGHATLYWYQQILGQGPKLLIQFQNNGVVDDSQLPKDRFSAERLKGVDSTLKIQPAKLEDSAVYLCASSGLARETQYFGPGTRLLVL.

This rearrangement joins TRBV7-8 to TRBJ1-5; D is uncertain. The CDR3 contains 14 residues. Deletions cut 5 bases from V and 5 bases from J, with 13 bases between. Germline V gene lookup returns CDR1 SGHVS and CDR2 FQNEAQ. The CDR3 is CASSPITEHQPQHF. The CDR3 DNA reads TGTGCCAGCAGCCCTATAACAGAACATCAGCCCCAGCATTTT.

The genes are TRBV5-1 and TRBJ2-1; maybe TRBD1 (5 bases). This CDR3 spans 14 amino acids. Per germline, CDR1 SGHRS and CDR2 YFSETQ. V lost 0 bases, J lost 9 bases, and 13 bases lay in between. The CDR3 loop reads CASSLDRPDGEQFF. The CDR3 bases are TGCGCCAGCAGCTTGGACAGGCCTGACGGTGAGCAGTTCTTC.

The CDR3 sequence is CASGQQGYILGYTF. CDR3 DNA: TGTGCCAGCGGCCAGCAGGGTTATATCTTGGGCTACACCTTC. This chain links TRBV13 with TRBJ1-2; D may be TRBD1 (5 bases). V lost 8 bases, J lost 8 bases, and 21 bases lay in between. The CDR3 loop spans 14 amino acids. CDR1 and CDR2 from the germline V gene are PRHDT and FYEKMQ (reference sequence).

The chain recombines TRBV5-4 with TRBJ1-1; 9 nucleotides agree with TRBD1. This CDR3 has 16 amino acids. Germline loops: CDR1 SGHNT, CDR2 YYREEE (reference sequence). V gave up 5 bases and J gave up 4 bases; unmatched junction bases: 12. The CDR3 DNA is TGTGCCAGCAGTACCGGGACAGGGAGAGGGAGCACTGAAGCTTTCTTT. It encodes CASSTGTGRGSTEAFF.

The genes are TRBV19 and TRBJ1-4; TRBD1 agrees at 11 bases. The length of the CDR3 is 15 residues. The V and J ends lost 8 bases and 0 bases, in that order; junction bases with no gene match: 2. CDR1 is LNHDA, CDR2 SQIVND, per germline (reference sequence). The CDR3 DNA is TGTGCCAGTTGGGACAGGGGGGCAACTAATGAAAAACTGTTTTTT. It codes for CASWDRGATNEKLFF.

The chain combines TRBV4-3 with TRBJ2-5; 10 bases line up with TRBD2. In germline, CDR1 is LGHNA, CDR2 YSLEER. The CDR3 length is 15 residues. Trimming removed 4 bases from V and 4 bases from J; junction bases left unmatched: 6. DNA for the CDR3: TGCGCCAGCAGCCTCAGCGGGAGGGCAGGAGAGACCCAGTACTTC. Protein sequence: CASSLSGRAGETQYF.

This rearrangement joins TRBV9 to TRBJ1-2, with D unresolved. The V end lost 0 bases, the J end lost 1 base, and 7 bases lay between the germline ends. This CDR3 comprises 14 residues. The germline V gene encodes CDR1 SGDLS and CDR2 YYNGEE. For the CDR3, the DNA is TGTGCCAGCAGCGTAGACGCCAGTAACTATGGCTACACCTTC. It translates to CASSVDASNYGYTF.

The chain has TRBV6-5 and TRBJ2-7, with 8 bases lining up with TRBD1. The CDR3 totals 15 residues. J gave up 2 bases and V 5 bases, and 8 bases lay outside the gene matches. Germline CDR1 and CDR2: MNHEY and SVGAGI. For the CDR3, the DNA is TGTGCCAGCAGTCCTAAACAGGGGGTTGCCTACGAGCAGTACTTC. It yields the protein CASSPKQGVAYEQYF.

V and J are TRBV15 and TRBJ1-5; D gene ambiguous. Trimming removed 3 bases at V and 4 bases at J, with 7 bases between. There are 13 residues in the CDR3. In germline, CDR1 is LNHNV, CDR2 YYDKDF (reference sequence). This CDR3 reads CATSSSPNQPQHF. The CDR3 DNA sequence: TGTGCCACCAGCAGCTCACCAAATCAGCCCCAGCATTTT.

The genes are TRBV4-1 and TRBJ1-5; D is possibly TRBD1 (5 bases). Germline CDR1 and CDR2: MGHRA and YSYEKL. The CDR3 runs to 17 residues. V lost 1 base and J 6 bases, leaving 19 bases between the germline ends. In DNA form, the CDR3 reads TGCGCCAGCAGCCAAGGCTTAGGGGACCCTGGTCGTCAGCCCCAGCATTTT. It encodes CASSQGLGDPGRQPQHF.

The chain has TRBV27 and TRBJ2-1, with D perhaps TRBD2 (5 bases). Trimming took off 2 bases at V and 2 bases at J, with 7 bases between the two ends. Per the germline V gene, CDR1 is MNHEY and CDR2 is SMNVEV (reference sequence). The CDR3 is made up of 14 amino acids. The CDR3 DNA sequence: TGTGCCAGCAGTTTAAGCGGAACCTACAATGAGCAGTTCTTC. This codes for CASSLSGTYNEQFF.